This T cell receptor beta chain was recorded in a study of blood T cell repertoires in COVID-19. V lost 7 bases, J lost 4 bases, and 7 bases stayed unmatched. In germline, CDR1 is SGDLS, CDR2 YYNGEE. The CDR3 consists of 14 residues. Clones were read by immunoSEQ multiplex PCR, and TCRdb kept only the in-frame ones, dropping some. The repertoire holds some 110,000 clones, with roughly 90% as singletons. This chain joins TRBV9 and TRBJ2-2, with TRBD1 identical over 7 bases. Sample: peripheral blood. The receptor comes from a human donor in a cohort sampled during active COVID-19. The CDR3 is CASRRGPGTGELFF. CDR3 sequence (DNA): TGTGCCAGCCGTAGGGGGCCGGGCACCGGGGAGCTGTTTTTT.